This T cell receptor (beta chain) was sequenced during a study of control samples from healthy donors and cancer patients. CDR3 length: 18 residues. Germline CDR1 reads MDHEN; CDR2 reads SYDVKM. V was trimmed by 6 bases and J by 2 bases, leaving 25 bases between them. Repertoires were generated with immunoSEQ multiplex PCR, while TCRdb's copy carries only in-frame clones and drops some. The sample consists of 150,000 or so clones, about 89% of them appearing once. This receptor was taken from a man in his late teens or twenties in good health. The sample taken for sequencing was blood. V is TRBV28 and J is TRBJ2-5; D possibly uses TRBD1 or TRBD2 (5 bases each). CDR3 in amino acids: CASRPGTAEGWWQETQYF. Here the CDR3 DNA reads TGTGCCAGCAGGCCTGGGACCGCCGAAGGTTGGTGGCAAGAGACCCAGTACTTC.